This paragraph reports one T cell receptor (beta chain). Cells were sorted from thawed PBMC rested overnight and stained with GMM-loaded CD1B tetramer, viability dye and anti-CD3. CD1B tetramers were loaded with Rhodococcus equi-derived C32 glucose monomycolate. Before cryopreservation, the sorted PBMC lost their CD14-expressing monocytes. About 100,000 tetramer-negative cells were sorted from each donor. Profiling relied on immunoSEQ multiplex PCR, and the TCRdb table lists in-frame clones only, not all of them. The sample lists about 88,000 clones, approximately 91% occurring once. Trimming cost V 6 bases and J 4 bases, with 15 bases left between them. CDR3 length: 14 amino acids. Germline V gives CDR1 SEHNR, CDR2 FQNEAQ (reference sequence). This sample is drawn from a study of T cells in tuberculosis. Study summary: T cells were selected with CD1B tetramers loaded with glucose monomycolate. Overall study findings and caveats: Some low-affinity tetramer-binding T cells may be absent from this sample.

The sequenced sample consisted of CD1b-GMM tetramer-negative cells sorted from PBMCs. This chain connects TRBV7-9 to TRBJ1-1, with D hard to call. The source of this sequence is an adult woman with latent tuberculosis. The CDR3 DNA sequence: TGTGCCAGCAGGTCCGATGTCTCGGGCACTGAAGCTTTCTTT. Translation gives CASRSDVSGTEAFF.